The 23 T cell receptor beta chains reported below all come from one sample, sequenced in a study of blood T cell repertoires in COVID-19. The data were produced by immunoSEQ multiplex PCR, yet TCRdb's version contains in-frame clones alone and is incomplete. The sample has some 180,000 clones, around 85% seen once. Input material: peripheral blood. These receptors all come from an older woman with acute or convalescent COVID-19.

This chain uses TRBV19 with TRBJ1-5, with D unclear. The V end lost 1 base, the J end lost 3 bases, and 10 bases lay between the germline ends. Germline CDR1 and CDR2: LNHDA and SQIVND (reference sequence). CDR3 length: 15 residues. Written as DNA, the CDR3 is TGTGCCAGTAGTATAGGAGGCAGCCACAATCAGCCCCAGCATTTT. It yields the protein CASSIGGSHNQPQHF.

This clone has just one count. The chain is built from TRBV7-9 and TRBJ1-2; a weak D match, TRBD1 (5 bases). Germline assignment: CDR1 SEHNR and CDR2 FQNEAQ (reference sequence). V was pared by 2 bases and J by 8 bases, with 12 bases between. The CDR3 has 13 amino acids. The CDR3 loop is CASSLHAGGGYTF. In nucleotides, the CDR3 is TGTGCCAGCAGCTTACATGCCGGGGGAGGCTACACCTTC.

Turning to this clone: One end of the junction fails to match germline, which may point to a read error. The gene calls are TRBV6-5 and TRBJ1-1; tentative D call: TRBD1 (6 bases). The germline V gene encodes CDR1 MNHEY and CDR2 SVGAGI. CDR3 size: 14 residues. The CDR3: CASSSTGLNAEAFF. The DNA of the CDR3 is TGTGCCAGCAGTTCGACAGGACTGAACGCTGAAGCTTTCTTT.

The V gene is TRBV11-2, the J gene TRBJ2-1; 9 bases fit TRBD2. Germline V CDR1 and CDR2: SGHAT, FQNNGV. The junction had 8 bases not matched to a gene; V was cut back by 2 bases and J by 9 bases. This CDR3 region has 15 residues. For the CDR3, the DNA is TGTGCCAGCAGCTTAACGGTAGCGGGAGAGGGTGAGCAGTTCTTC. This translates into CASSLTVAGEGEQFF.

The chain joins TRBV18 to TRBJ2-2; D is possibly TRBD2 (5 bases). From germline, CDR1 is KGHSH and CDR2 LQKENI. Trimming stripped 3 bases from V and 0 bases from J, with 8 bases between. The CDR3 contains 15 residues. CDR3 in DNA: TGTGCCAGCTCACCGGGAGCGGCGAACACCGGGGAGCTGTTTTTT. Residues: CASSPGAANTGELFF.

This clone has only one observation. V gene TRBV2 combines with J gene TRBJ1-2; no reliable D call. Germline assignment: CDR1 SNHLY and CDR2 FYNNEI. V was shortened by 4 bases and J by 7 bases, with 10 bases between the two germline ends. The CDR3 has 12 amino acids. CDR3 bases: TGTGCCAGCAGTGTGAGGTCGAGTGGCTACACCTTC. As protein: CASSVRSSGYTF.

The CDR3 region has the DNA TGCGCCAGCAGCTTGGGACAGACCTCTGGAAACACCATATATTTT. It is translated as CASSLGQTSGNTIYF. This chain joins TRBV5-1 and TRBJ1-3; D might be TRBD1 (5 bases). The germline V gene encodes CDR1 SGHRS and CDR2 YFSETQ. V lost 0 bases to trimming and J lost 0 bases, with 7 bases between them. The CDR3 runs to 15 residues.

This rearrangement joins TRBV28 to TRBJ2-2; D ambiguous. The CDR3 extends over 14 amino acids. From germline, CDR1 is MDHEN and CDR2 SYDVKM. The ends were cut back, 5 bases at V and 8 bases at J, with 15 bases in the middle. In DNA, the CDR3 is TGTGCCAGCAGTCTCGGCGCGGCCAGAGGGGAGCTGTTTTTT. Protein sequence: CASSLGAARGELFF.

This chain joins TRBV7-3 and TRBJ2-7, with 8 bases that match TRBD2. Trimming took 2 bases from V and 2 from J; bases not matched to a gene: 2. Germline V gives CDR1 SGHTA, CDR2 FQGTGA. This CDR3 region has 14 residues. This chain's CDR3 is CASSLGGRTYEQYF. CDR3 nucleotides: TGTGCCAGCAGCTTAGGCGGGAGGACCTACGAGCAGTACTTC.

This clone was seen a single time. V usage is TRBV6-5 and J usage is TRBJ1-1, with 7 bases identical to TRBD1. CDR1 and CDR2 (germline): MNHEY, SVGAGI. This CDR3 is 12 amino acids long. V lost 7 bases and J lost 5; bases outside the gene matches: 4. The CDR3 is CASNVRGTEAFF. The CDR3, as DNA: TGTGCCAGCAATGTCAGGGGGACTGAAGCTTTCTTT.

The chain couples TRBV6-1 to TRBJ1-6, with a weak D call TRBD1 (5 bases). Germline-derived CDR1 and CDR2 are MNHNS and SASEGT. V gave up 1 base and J gave up 3 bases, with 10 bases separating them. The length of the CDR3 is 16 residues. CDR3 in amino acids: CASSEGQGFYNSPLHF. The CDR3 DNA follows: TGTGCCAGCAGTGAAGGGCAGGGATTCTATAATTCACCCCTCCACTTT.

This clone is a singleton in its sample. The J gene is TRBJ1-2, the V gene TRBV9, with TRBD1 as a possible D gene (5 bases). Trimming removed 0 bases from V and 4 bases from J, with 16 bases in between. The length of the CDR3 is 16 residues. Germline V CDR1 and CDR2: SGDLS, YYNGEE. The CDR3 nucleotides are TGTGCCAGCAGCGTAGGGGGGGACCTTGGACCCTATGGCTACACCTTC. It codes for CASSVGGDLGPYGYTF.

The V gene is TRBV12-2, the J gene TRBJ2-7; the table's D call of TRBD2 was not tested on the DNA. TRBV12-2 is a listed pseudogene. This CDR3 has 17 residues. The CDR3 DNA reads TGTGCAAGTCGCTTAAGCTGGACTAGCGGGGTCTCCTACGAGCAGTACTTC. Translated, it gives CASRLSWTSGVSYEQYF.

About this clone itself: At one boundary the junction diverges from the germline segment, which might be a read error. The rearrangement links TRBV28 to TRBJ1-2, with TRBD1 as a possible D gene (6 bases). There are 16 residues in the CDR3. The germline CDR1 and CDR2 sequences are MDHEN and SYDVKM. Here the CDR3 reads CARRVGLGAGGYGYTF. CDR3 DNA: TGTGCCCGCAGGGTGGGACTGGGGGCGGGAGGTTATGGCTACACCTTC.

The chain recombines TRBV7-2 with TRBJ2-3; 14 bases are shared with TRBD2. Germline trimming cut 4 bases from V and 5 bases from J; bases unmatched to any gene: 11. The CDR3 contains 18 residues. Germline V CDR1 and CDR2: SGHTA, FQGNSA. The CDR3 coding sequence is TGTGCCAGCAGCTCCTCCGGGACTAGCGGGAGTTTTGTAGATACGCAGTATTTT. This translates into CASSSSGTSGSFVDTQYF. Supplemented by reference TRBV7-2 and TRBJ2-3, the full variable domain reads GAGVSQSPSNKVTEKGKDVELRCDPISGHTALYWYRQSLGQGLEFLIYFQGNSAPDKSGLPSDRFSAERTGGSVSTLTIQRTQQEDSAVYLCASSSSGTSGSFVDTQYFGPGTRLTVL.

The chain is built from TRBV5-1 and TRBJ1-1; 11 bases are a match to TRBD1. Germline values: CDR1 SGHRS, CDR2 YFSETQ. V was clipped by 4 bases and J by 4 bases; unmatched bases: 3. The CDR3 is 14 amino acids. The CDR3 DNA sequence: TGCGCCAGCAGCGTGGACAGGGGGCGCACTGAAGCTTTCTTT. Translated, it gives CASSVDRGRTEAFF.

This sequence joins TRBV15 and TRBJ2-1; D possibly corresponds to TRBD2 (7 bases). The V gene's germline CDR1 is LNHNV and CDR2 YYDKDF (reference sequence). Trimming pared 1 base from V and 9 bases from J, leaving 22 bases between. CDR3 length: 17 amino acids. The CDR3 protein is CATSRGPPGGGESEQFF. CDR3 in DNA: TGTGCCACCAGCAGAGGCCCGCCCGGAGGGGGGGAGTCTGAGCAGTTCTTC.

The chain uses TRBV9 and TRBJ1-2, with D possibly being TRBD1 (6 bases). The CDR3 consists of 13 residues. The germline V gene has CDR1 SGDLS and CDR2 YYNGEE. V lost 0 bases to trimming and J lost 7 bases, with 10 bases between them. Here the CDR3 DNA reads TGTGCCAGCAGCGTAGAACAGGGCTCTGGCTACACCTTC. This translates into CASSVEQGSGYTF.

This chain joins TRBV9 and TRBJ2-2, with no clear D. V lost 3 bases and J lost 1, with 7 bases in between. CDR1 is SGDLS and CDR2 is YYNGEE in the germline V gene. The CDR3 has 14 residues. The CDR3 is CASSALGNTGELFF. The CDR3 nucleotides are TGTGCCAGCAGCGCGCTAGGGAACACCGGGGAGCTGTTTTTT.

V and J are TRBV6-1 and TRBJ1-4; D is unclear. The ends were cut back, 1 base at V and 13 bases at J, with 13 bases in the middle. CDR3 length: 13 amino acids. Germline V gene data show CDR1 as MNHNS and CDR2 as SASEGT. The CDR3 loop is CASSEGVVGRLFF. The CDR3 DNA reads TGTGCCAGCAGTGAAGGGGTTGTGGGGAGACTGTTTTTT.

The chain joins TRBV27 to TRBJ2-7, with TRBD2 matching over 7 bases. Per the germline V gene, CDR1 is MNHEY and CDR2 is SMNVEV (reference sequence). The CDR3 runs to 14 residues. Unmatched junction bases numbered 5, after V lost 4 bases and J lost 2 bases. CDR3 loop: CASSSSGNPYEQYF. In DNA, the CDR3 is TGTGCCAGCAGTTCGAGCGGGAACCCCTACGAGCAGTACTTC.

The chain employs TRBV2 and TRBJ1-1; the match to TRBD1 covers 9 bases. CDR3 size: 15 residues. J lost 5 bases, V lost 6 bases, and 10 bases had no gene match. In germline, CDR1 is SNHLY, CDR2 FYNNEI. The CDR3 DNA reads TGTGCCAGCAGGGCTCGAGGACAGGGGAGAACTGAAGCTTTCTTT. Protein sequence: CASRARGQGRTEAFF.

This clone was counted a single time. The V and J genes are TRBV16 and TRBJ1-4; no reliable D call. The CDR3 sequence is 15 residues long. Looked up from germline, CDR1 is KGHSY and CDR2 is FQNENV. Between the trimmed V and J ends, which lost 4 bases and 3 bases, there was a span of 12 bases. The CDR3 DNA reads as TGTGCCAGCAGCCTCGGACCGGAGGCTAATGAAAAACTGTTTTTT. Its protein product is CASSLGPEANEKLFF.